The clone carrying this T cell receptor beta chain was observed a few times. Its antigen remains unknown. The data were taken from a study of identical twins. This CDR3 spans 14 amino acids. Germline CDR1 is DFQATT and CDR2 is SNEGSKA (reference sequence). Trimming cost V 6 bases and J 0 bases, with 11 bases left between them. Study-wide results and caveats: For out-of-frame beta sequences, excess twin sharing was weaker.

Every sampled donor was Caucasian and healthy. Through template switching, a universal primer site was introduced, and the cDNA contained unique molecular identifiers. TCRdb reprocessed the 5' RACE reads via MiXCR and lists one record per CDR3 protein. Of 200,000 to 300,000 distinct CDR3 sequences in the sample, approximately 7.8% are singletons; the top ten hold more than 5%. These data also featured in a second study, about yellow fever vaccine responses in identical twins. That work states: As reported, the vaccine T cell response of twins seemed partly convergent and partly personalized.

This receptor was obtained from a woman between 18 and 29 years old in good health. Sequences were obtained from CD8+ T cells sorted from blood. The chain joins TRBV20-1 to TRBJ2-2; a weak D match, TRBD1 (6 bases). DNA for the CDR3: TGCAGTGCGGGGGCGGACGCGAACACCGGGGAGCTGTTTTTT. This encodes CSAGADANTGELFF.